The source of this TCR beta chain is a study of T cells after yellow fever vaccination. Notes on the study in general: Contaminants from the bulk population, in the form of abundant clonotypes, could be found in FACS-sorted repertoires. Few clonotypes appeared in both CD4 and CD8 compartments.

This clonotype was detected many times. The antigen is undetermined. The CDR3 has 12 residues. V lost 5 bases to trimming and J lost 7 bases, with 11 bases between them. Germline CDR1 reads SEHNR; CDR2 reads FQNEAQ (reference sequence). A process of 5'RACE template switching, which added a universal primer site and UMIs, was used to make TCR cDNA. TCRdb passed the 5' RACE reads through MiXCR, listing each CDR3 protein once. The repertoire has 100,000 to 150,000 distinct CDR3 sequences, 8.9% of them found once; the top ten carry about two fifths. The sequences come from CD8+ T cells sorted from PBMCs, collected on the day of the yellow fever booster vaccination. V is TRBV7-9 and J is TRBJ1-1; D is undetermined. The source of this sequence is a man younger than 35 who received the YFV17D yellow fever vaccine. CDR3 in DNA: TGTGCCAGCAGCCAGACCGGCCTTGAAGCTTTCTTT. This translates into CASSQTGLEAFF.